The clone carrying this TCR beta chain was seen once. In germline, CDR1 is LGHNT, CDR2 FRNRAP. With 2 bases removed from V and 0 bases from J, the gap between germline ends came to 13 bases. This CDR3 has 17 residues. The data were obtained in a study of blood T cell repertoires in COVID-19. Sequenced by immunoSEQ multiplex PCR; TCRdb stores in-frame clones only, minus some. Of 200,000 to 250,000 clones in the sample, 70% to 90% are singletons; the top ten hold over 3%. Specimen: PBMCs or T cells enriched from blood (not recorded which). The rearrangement uses TRBV12-5 and TRBJ2-2; maybe TRBD2 (5 bases). This receptor was identified in a woman aged 40 to 55 with acute COVID-19. CDR3 in amino acids: CASGLLRAATNTGELFF. The CDR3 DNA is TGTGCTAGTGGTTTGCTCCGAGCGGCTACGAACACCGGGGAGCTGTTTTTT.